These T cell receptor beta chains were read from a single sample in a study of T cell responses to AZD1222 COVID-19 vaccine. Repertoires were generated with immunoSEQ multiplex PCR, while TCRdb's copy carries only in-frame clones and drops some. Of 66,000 or so clones in the sample, more than 75% were seen once. The sequencing used peripheral blood, collected on day 0 of AZD1222 vaccination. The receptors derive from an adult in good health. CDR3s include the opening cysteine and the closing phenylalanine or tryptophan. D genes are given only for firm matches. The size field is filled for only some rows; it gives once, few, many or a size class.

J gene | V gene | D gene | CDR3 length | clone size | CDR3 DNA | CDR3 protein
TRBJ1-4 | TRBV18 | TRBD1 | 14 | - | TGTGCCAGCTCACCAGACAGGGGGACTGAAAAACTGTTTTTT | CASSPDRGTEKLFF
TRBJ1-3 | TRBV5-6 | TRBD1 | 16 | - | TGTGCCAGCAGCATAGGGACAGTTACCTCTGGAAACACCATATATTTT | CASSIGTVTSGNTIYF
TRBJ2-5 | TRBV6-1 | - | 12 | - | TGTGCCAGCAGTGAATCGTCGGAGACCCAGTACTTC | CASSESSETQYF
TRBJ2-1 | TRBV7-6 | TRBD2 | 15 | - | TGTGCCAGCAGCTTAGGCGGGGGGGCCTACAATGAGCAGTTCTTC | CASSLGGGAYNEQFF
TRBJ2-7 | TRBV11-2 | - | 14 | few | TGTGCCAGCACCAGGACATTCAGCTCCTACGAGCAGTACTTC | CASTRTFSSYEQYF
TRBJ1-1 | TRBV10-3 | - | 12 | - | TGTGCCATCAGGACGGACACTGCTGAGGCTTTCTTT | CAIRTDTAEAFF
TRBJ1-2 | TRBV6-2/TRBV6-3 | - | 12 | - | TGTGCCAGCAGTTCGACAGGCGGGGGCTACACCTTC | CASSSTGGGYTF
TRBJ2-3 | TRBV6-2/TRBV6-3 | TRBD2 | 15 | - | TGTGCCAGCAGTACGGGACTAGCGGACACAGATACGCAGTATTTT | CASSTGLADTDTQYF
TRBJ1-5 | TRBV6-6 | - | 13 | - | TGTGCCAGCAGTTATCTGGGCAATCAGCCCCAGCATTTT | CASSYLGNQPQHF
TRBJ2-3 | TRBV6-4 | - | 14 | - | TGTGCCAGCAGTGACGGGTACGACACAGATACGCAGTATTTT | CASSDGYDTDTQYF
TRBJ2-3 | TRBV15 | - | 13 | - | TGTGCCACCGGGGGTACCCTGGATGGTACGCAGTATTTT | CATGGTLDGTQYF
TRBJ1-2 | TRBV4-3 | - | 14 | - | TGCGCCAGCAGCCAAGAAGGGCAGGTTTATGGCTACACCTTC | CASSQEGQVYGYTF
TRBJ1-1 | TRBV7-2 | - | 14 | - | TGTGCCAGCAGCTTAGCGATGGGCTCGCGAGAAGCTTTCTTT | CASSLAMGSREAFF
TRBJ1-5 | TRBV6-5 | TRBD1 | 15 | - | TGTGCCAGCAGTCCCGGGACAGGGATAAATCAGCCCCAGCATTTT | CASSPGTGINQPQHF
TRBJ1-4 | TRBV6-5 | - | 15 | few | TGTGCCAGTGGTCAGGTGGGGGGAACTAATGAAAAACTGTTTTTT | CASGQVGGTNEKLFF
TRBJ1-5 | TRBV28 | - | 15 | - | TGTGCCAGCAGTGGAGGTAAGGGGAGTTATCAGCCCCAGCATTTT | CASSGGKGSYQPQHF
TRBJ2-7 | TRBV5-6 | TRBD2 | 16 | - | TGTGCCAGCAGCTTGGTGCCTAGCGGGCCGTCCTACGAGCAGTACTTC | CASSLVPSGPSYEQYF
TRBJ1-2 | TRBV11-2 | TRBD1 | 13 | - | TGTGCCAGCAGCTTGGGACAGAACTATGGCTACACCTTC | CASSLGQNYGYTF
TRBJ1-3 | TRBV19 | TRBD1 | 15 | - | TGTGCCAGTAGCCTCCCCCGGGACAGTGGAAACACCATATATTTT | CASSLPRDSGNTIYF
TRBJ1-6 | TRBV7-6 | TRBD1 | 14 | - | TGTGCCAGCAGCAAGGGGGCCCGGGGTTCACCCCTCCACTTT | CASSKGARGSPLHF
TRBJ1-2 | TRBV18 | - | 12 | - | TGTGCCAGCTCACCGGGGGAGGATGGCTACACCTTC | CASSPGEDGYTF
TRBJ1-2 | TRBV6-5 | - | 15 | - | TGTGCCAGCAGTTACTCCCCCGACAACAACTATGGCTACACCTTC | CASSYSPDNNYGYTF
TRBJ2-5 | TRBV5-1 | TRBD2 | 14 | - | TGCGCCAGCAGCCTAGCGGGAGGGTGGGAGACCCAGTACTTC | CASSLAGGWETQYF
TRBJ1-6 | TRBV20-1 | - | 15 | - | TGCAGTGCTAGTGCGGGCAGGGATTATAATTCACCCCTCCACTTT | CSASAGRDYNSPLHF
TRBJ1-2 | TRBV6-1 | - | 17 | - | TGTGCCAGCAGTGAAGAAGAAGGGATGGGAGTTAGCTATGGCTACACCTTC | CASSEEEGMGVSYGYTF
TRBJ1-1 | TRBV24-1 | - | 14 | - | TGTGCCACCAGTAGAGGCCAATCTGGCACTGAAGCTTTCTTT | CATSRGQSGTEAFF
TRBJ1-5 | TRBV12-3/TRBV12-4 | - | 13 | - | TGTGCCAGCAGTTTACCACCCAATCAGCCCCAGCATTTT | CASSLPPNQPQHF
TRBJ1-4 | TRBV25-1 | TRBD1 | 15 | - | TGTGCCAGCAGTGAATATCAGGGGGCCGGTGAAAAACTGTTTTTT | CASSEYQGAGEKLFF
TRBJ2-6 | TRBV30 | - | 12 | - | TGTGCCTCCTCGTCTGGGGCCAACGTCCTGACTTTC | CASSSGANVLTF